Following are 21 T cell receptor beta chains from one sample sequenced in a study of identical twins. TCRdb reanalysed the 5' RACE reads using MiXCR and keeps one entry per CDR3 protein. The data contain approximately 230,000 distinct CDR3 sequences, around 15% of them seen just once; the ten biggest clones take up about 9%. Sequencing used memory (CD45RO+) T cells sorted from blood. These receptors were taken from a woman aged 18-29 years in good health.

The CDR3 DNA sequence: TGTGCCAGCAGCCTAGGGACCTCGGGACATCGAGATTGGACTAGCACAGATACGCAGTATTTT. It yields the protein CASSLGTSGHRDWTSTDTQYF. The chain links TRBV11-2 to TRBJ2-3, with D maybe TRBD1 (6 bases). CDR3 length: 21 residues. The ends were cut back, 5 bases at V and 0 bases at J, with 30 bases in the middle. Germline values: CDR1 SGHAT, CDR2 FQNNGV.

The DNA for the CDR3 is TGTGCCAGCAGCCTGACTAGGACCGAGCAGTACTTC. It encodes CASSLTRTEQYF. The chain recombines TRBV3-1 with TRBJ2-7; TRBD2 is a possible D gene (6 bases). Germline V gives CDR1 LGHDT, CDR2 YNNKEL (reference sequence). The CDR3 consists of 12 residues. The V end was cut by 4 bases, the J end by 6 bases, with 10 bases between.

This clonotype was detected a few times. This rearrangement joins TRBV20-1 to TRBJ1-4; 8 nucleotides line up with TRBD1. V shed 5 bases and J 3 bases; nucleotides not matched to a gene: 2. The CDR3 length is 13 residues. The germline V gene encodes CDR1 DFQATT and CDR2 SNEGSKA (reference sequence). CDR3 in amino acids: CSAHRGANEKLFF. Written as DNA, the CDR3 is TGCAGTGCTCACAGGGGGGCTAATGAAAAACTGTTTTTT.

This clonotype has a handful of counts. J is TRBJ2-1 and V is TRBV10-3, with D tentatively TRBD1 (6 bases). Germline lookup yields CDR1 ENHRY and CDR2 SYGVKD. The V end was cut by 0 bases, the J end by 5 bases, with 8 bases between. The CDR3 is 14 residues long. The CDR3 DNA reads TGTGCCATCAGTGAGTCTTGGGACAACAATGAGCAGTTCTTC. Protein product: CAISESWDNNEQFF.

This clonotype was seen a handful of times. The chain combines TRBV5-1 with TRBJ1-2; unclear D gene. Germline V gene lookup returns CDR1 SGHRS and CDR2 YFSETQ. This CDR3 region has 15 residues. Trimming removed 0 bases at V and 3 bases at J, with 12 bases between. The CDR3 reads CASSLGDRQYYGYTF. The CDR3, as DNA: TGCGCCAGCAGCTTGGGGGATCGGCAGTACTATGGCTACACCTTC.

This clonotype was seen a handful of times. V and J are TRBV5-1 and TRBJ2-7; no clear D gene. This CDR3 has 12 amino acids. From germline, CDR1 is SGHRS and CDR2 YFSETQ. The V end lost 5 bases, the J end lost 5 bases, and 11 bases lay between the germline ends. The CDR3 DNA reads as TGCGCCAGCAGTCTGGTCGAACACGAGCAGTACTTC. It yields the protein CASSLVEHEQYF.

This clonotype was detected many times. The CDR3 spells CASSFQGRPYNEQFF. Written as DNA, the CDR3 is TGTGCCAGCAGCTTTCAGGGGAGACCCTACAATGAGCAGTTCTTC. The V call is TRBV13, the J call TRBJ2-1; D may be TRBD1 (6 bases). CDR1 and CDR2 from the germline V gene are PRHDT and FYEKMQ (reference sequence). The CDR3 runs to 15 residues. The V gene lost 3 bases and the J gene lost 2 bases, with 11 bases spanning the gap.

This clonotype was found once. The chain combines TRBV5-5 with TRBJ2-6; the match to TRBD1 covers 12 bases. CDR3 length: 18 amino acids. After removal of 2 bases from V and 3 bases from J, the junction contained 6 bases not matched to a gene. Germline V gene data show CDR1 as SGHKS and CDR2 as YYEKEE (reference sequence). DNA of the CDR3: TGTGCCAGCAGCTTCGCCGGGACAGGGGGCAGTGGGGCCAACGTCCTGACTTTC. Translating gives CASSFAGTGGSGANVLTF.

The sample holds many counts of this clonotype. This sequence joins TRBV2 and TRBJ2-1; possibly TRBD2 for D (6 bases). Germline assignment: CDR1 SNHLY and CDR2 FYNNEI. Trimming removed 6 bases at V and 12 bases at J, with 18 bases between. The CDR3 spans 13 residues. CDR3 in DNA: TGTGCCAGCAGCCCAGCGGACGGGACTGGGCAGTTCTTC. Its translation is CASSPADGTGQFF. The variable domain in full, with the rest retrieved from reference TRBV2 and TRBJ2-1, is EPEVTQTPSHQVTQMGQEVILRCVPISNHLYFYWYRQILGQKVEFLVSFYNNEISEKSEIFDDQFSVERPDGSNFTLKIRSTKLEDSAMYFCASSPADGTGQFFGPGTRLTVL.

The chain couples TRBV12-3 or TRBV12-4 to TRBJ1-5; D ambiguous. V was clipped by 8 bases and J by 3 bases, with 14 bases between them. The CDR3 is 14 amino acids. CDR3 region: CASQYRAPNQPQHF. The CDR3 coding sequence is TGTGCCAGCCAGTACCGGGCCCCCAATCAGCCCCAGCATTTT.

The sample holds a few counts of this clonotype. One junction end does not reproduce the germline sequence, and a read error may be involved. Here the CDR3 DNA reads TGTGCTAGCAGCTTAAGCGGGGGGGTTCAAGAGACCCAGTACTTC. Translation gives CASSLSGGVQETQYF. The chain links TRBV7-7 to TRBJ2-5; TRBD2 agrees at 10 bases. The CDR3 length is 15 residues. Germline-derived CDR1 and CDR2 are SSHAT and FNYEAQ (reference sequence). Looking up the rest from reference TRBV7-7 and TRBJ2-5 gives the full variable domain: GAGVSQSPRYKVTKRGQDVTLRCDPISSHATLYWYQQALGQGPEFLTYFNYEAQPDKSGLPSDRFSAERPEGSISTLTIQRTEQRDSAMYRCASSLSGGVQETQYFGPGTRLLVL.

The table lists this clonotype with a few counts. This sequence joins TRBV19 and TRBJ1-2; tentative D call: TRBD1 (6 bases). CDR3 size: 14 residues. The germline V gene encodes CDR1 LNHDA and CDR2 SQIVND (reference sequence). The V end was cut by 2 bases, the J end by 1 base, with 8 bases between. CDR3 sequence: CASSIQGFNYGYTF. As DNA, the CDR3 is TGTGCCAGTAGTATACAGGGGTTTAACTATGGCTACACCTTC. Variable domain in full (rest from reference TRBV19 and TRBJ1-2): DGGITQSPKYLFRKEGQNVTLSCEQNLNHDAMYWYRQDPGQGLRLIYYSQIVNDFQKGDIAEGYSVSREKKESFPLTVTSAQKNPTAFYLCASSIQGFNYGYTFGSGTRLTVV.

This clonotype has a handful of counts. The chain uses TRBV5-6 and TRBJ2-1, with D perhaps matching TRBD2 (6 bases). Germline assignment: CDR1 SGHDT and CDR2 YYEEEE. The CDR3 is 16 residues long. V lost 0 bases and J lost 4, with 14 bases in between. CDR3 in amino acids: CASSLAAGTVYNEQFF. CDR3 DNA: TGTGCCAGCAGCTTGGCTGCGGGAACGGTTTACAATGAGCAGTTCTTC.

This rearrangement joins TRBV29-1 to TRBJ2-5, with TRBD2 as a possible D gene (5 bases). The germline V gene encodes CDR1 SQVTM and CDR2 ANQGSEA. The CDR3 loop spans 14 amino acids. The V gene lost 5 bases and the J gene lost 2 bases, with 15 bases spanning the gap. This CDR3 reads CSVRAEPGQETQYF. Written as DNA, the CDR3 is TGCAGCGTTCGGGCGGAGCCGGGGCAAGAGACCCAGTACTTC.

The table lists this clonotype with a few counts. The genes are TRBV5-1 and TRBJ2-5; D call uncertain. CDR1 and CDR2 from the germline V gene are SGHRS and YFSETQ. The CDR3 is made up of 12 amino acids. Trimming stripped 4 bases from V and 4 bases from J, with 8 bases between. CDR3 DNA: TGCGCCAGCAGCCTTAATCCAGAGACCCAGTACTTC. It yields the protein CASSLNPETQYF.

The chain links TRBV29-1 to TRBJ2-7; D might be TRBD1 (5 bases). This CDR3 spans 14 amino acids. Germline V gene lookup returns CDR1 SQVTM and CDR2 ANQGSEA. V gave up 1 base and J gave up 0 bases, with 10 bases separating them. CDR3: CSVEGRGPSYEQYF. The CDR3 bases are TGCAGCGTTGAAGGAAGGGGCCCCTCCTACGAGCAGTACTTC.

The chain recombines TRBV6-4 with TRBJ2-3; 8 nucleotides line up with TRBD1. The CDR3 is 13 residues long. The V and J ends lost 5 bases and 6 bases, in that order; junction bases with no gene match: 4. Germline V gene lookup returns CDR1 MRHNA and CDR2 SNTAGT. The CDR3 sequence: CASSRTGTDTQYF. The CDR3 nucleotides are TGTGCCAGCAGTCGGACAGGGACCGATACGCAGTATTTT.

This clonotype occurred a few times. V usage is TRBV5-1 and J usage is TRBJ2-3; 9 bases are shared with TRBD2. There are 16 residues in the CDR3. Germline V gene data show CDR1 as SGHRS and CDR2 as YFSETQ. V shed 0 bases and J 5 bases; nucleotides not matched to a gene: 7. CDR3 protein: CASSLAMAGGRDTQYF. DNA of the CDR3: TGCGCCAGCAGCTTGGCAATGGCGGGGGGGCGAGATACGCAGTATTTT.

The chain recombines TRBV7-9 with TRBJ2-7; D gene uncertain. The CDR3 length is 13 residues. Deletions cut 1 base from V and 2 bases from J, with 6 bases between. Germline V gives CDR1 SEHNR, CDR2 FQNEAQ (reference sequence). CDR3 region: CASSLDWPYEQYF. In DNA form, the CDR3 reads TGTGCCAGCAGCTTAGATTGGCCCTACGAGCAGTACTTC.

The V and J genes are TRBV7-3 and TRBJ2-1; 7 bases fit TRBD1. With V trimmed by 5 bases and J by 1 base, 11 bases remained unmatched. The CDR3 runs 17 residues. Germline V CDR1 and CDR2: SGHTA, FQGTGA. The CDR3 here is CASSAENRGKSYNEQFF. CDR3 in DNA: TGTGCCAGCAGCGCCGAAAACAGGGGAAAGTCCTACAATGAGCAGTTCTTC.

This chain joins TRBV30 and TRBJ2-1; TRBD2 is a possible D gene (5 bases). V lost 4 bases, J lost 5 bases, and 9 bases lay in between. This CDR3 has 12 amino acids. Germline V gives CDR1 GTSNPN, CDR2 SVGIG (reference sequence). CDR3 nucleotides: TGTGCCTGGACTCTAGCCAACAATGAGCAGTTCTTC. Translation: CAWTLANNEQFF.